These T cell receptor beta chains were read from a single sample in a study of cytomegalovirus exposure and HLA in healthy donors. The data were produced by immunoSEQ multiplex PCR, yet TCRdb's version contains in-frame clones alone and is incomplete. Among about 90,000 clones, almost 85% were seen once, and the ten largest hold about 12%. The sequenced sample was PBMCs. The origin of the receptors is a woman younger than 35 in good health and CMV-seropositive. Both conserved end residues are part of each CDR3. D genes are given only for firm matches. Size is omitted from some rows. Given values are once, few, many or a class for expanded clones.

V gene	J gene	clone size	D gene	CDR3 DNA	CDR3 protein
TRBV20-1	TRBJ1-2	NA	NA	TGCAGTGCCCGGGGGGGGGATGGCTACACCTTC	CSARGGDGYTF
TRBV18	TRBJ2-7	NA	TRBD2	TGTGCCAGCTCCACGAGGGGGACTAGCGGCCCCTACGAGCAGTACTTC	CASSTRGTSGPYEQYF
TRBV7-2	TRBJ2-7	once	TRBD2	TGTGCCAGCAGCTTTAGCGGGGGGGTAGTCACGATGCCCTACGAGCAGTACTTC	CASSFSGGVVTMPYEQYF
TRBV27	TRBJ1-5	NA	NA	TGTGCCAGCAGTTTAACTCTCGGTCAGCCCCAGCATTTT	CASSLTLGQPQHF
TRBV27	TRBJ2-6	NA	NA	TGTGCCAGCAGTTTTACTTACTCTGGGGCCAACGTCCTGACTTTC	CASSFTYSGANVLTF
TRBV30	TRBJ1-6	NA	TRBD1	TGTGCCTGGAGCGTACAGGGGCCCCTCCACTTT	CAWSVQGPLHF
TRBV5-8	TRBJ2-6	NA	TRBD1	TGTGCCAGCAGCGCGGACAGGGAATCTGGGGCCAACGTCCTGACTTTC	CASSADRESGANVLTF
TRBV7-8	TRBJ1-1	NA	NA	TGTGCCAGCAGCTTACTGCCGGAGCTTGAAGCTTTCTTT	CASSLLPELEAFF
TRBV10-2	TRBJ1-5	NA	NA	TGCGCCAGCAGTGAGGAGGTTTCGGATCAGCCCCAGCATTTT	CASSEEVSDQPQHF
TRBV4-3	TRBJ2-1	NA	TRBD2	TGCGCCAGCAGCACAGTAAGCGGGGGGGCGTACAATGAGCAGTTCTTC	CASSTVSGGAYNEQFF
TRBV5-6	TRBJ2-3	NA	NA	TGTGCCAGCAGCCCCACCGCAGGGAGCACAGATACGCAGTATTTT	CASSPTAGSTDTQYF
TRBV29-1	TRBJ2-5	NA	NA	TGCAGCGTGCGCAGGGGACAAGAGACCCAGTACTTC	CSVRRGQETQYF
TRBV19	TRBJ1-6	few	TRBD1	TGTGCCAGTAGTCACTTTCGGACAGGGGACTATTCACCCCTCCACTTT	CASSHFRTGDYSPLHF